These T cell receptor beta chains were read from a single sample in a study of T-cell reconstitution after alpha-beta-depleted transplantation in children. TCRdb re-called the PCR reads through MiXCR, storing one row per CDR3 protein. The table has about 980,000 distinct CDR3 sequences, about 30% seen once; the top ten hold about 28%. The sequencing used PBMCs, mostly from graft donor cells, collected 360 days after TCRalphabeta/CD19-depleted stem cell transplant. Receptor source: a boy younger than two who had a stem cell transplant for SCID, so the T cells may come from the graft donor. Both conserved end residues are part of each CDR3. A D gene is named only where the DNA matches it firmly. Clone size, where shown, is once, few, many, or a class for clones that have expanded.

-,TRBV5-5,TRBD2,TRBJ2-2,CASSLFQRGGTGELFF,TGTGCCAGCAGCTTGTTCCAGCGGGGGGGCACCGGGGAGCTGTTTTTT
few,TRBV12-3/TRBV12-4,-,TRBJ2-4,CASRGPGTGNIQYF,TGTGCCAGCAGAGGACCCGGGACCGGAAACATTCAGTACTTC
-,TRBV7-9,TRBD2,TRBJ2-7,CASSQGLADTYEQYF,TGTGCCAGCAGCCAGGGACTAGCGGATACCTACGAGCAGTACTTC
few,TRBV5-1,TRBD1,TRBJ2-7,CASSMTGSGEQYF,TGCGCCAGCAGCATGACAGGGTCGGGCGAGCAGTACTTC
few,TRBV5-6,-,TRBJ2-1,CASSWGGGLSSYNEQFF,TGTGCCAGCAGCTGGGGCGGAGGTTTAAGCTCCTACAATGAGCAGTTCTTC
-,TRBV2,-,TRBJ2-7,CASSEALRGGEQYF,TGTGCCAGCAGTGAAGCGCTACGTGGTGGGGAGCAGTACTTC
-,TRBV5-1,-,TRBJ2-7,CASSLGGWLLHYEQYF,TGCGCCAGCAGCTTGGGTGGCTGGTTACTTCACTACGAGCAGTACTTC
-,TRBV20-1,TRBD2,TRBJ2-1,CSAKRGGRDEQFF,TGCAGTGCTAAGCGGGGGGGCCGGGATGAGCAGTTCTTC
-,TRBV20-1,TRBD1,TRBJ1-2,CSARAPGGYGYTF,TGCAGTGCTAGAGCTCCAGGGGGCTATGGCTACACCTTC
-,TRBV7-2,-,TRBJ2-7,CASSPGGSREQYF,TGTGCCAGCAGCCCAGGAGGTTCTCGTGAGCAGTACTTC
-,TRBV7-9,-,TRBJ2-2,CASSFEALRPGELFF,TGTGCCAGCAGCTTTGAAGCCCTTCGACCCGGGGAGCTGTTTTTT
few,TRBV3-1,TRBD2,TRBJ2-5,CASSQDRASGGDRVYF,TGTGCCAGCAGCCAAGATCGGGCCAGCGGGGGAGACCGTGTGTACTTC
many,TRBV9,TRBD1,TRBJ2-1,CASKGQDRDEQFF,TGTGCCAGCAAGGGACAGGATCGCGATGAGCAGTTCTTC
-,TRBV10-3,-,TRBJ2-4,CAISGGVCIQYF,TGTGCCATCAGTGGGGGGGTATGCATTCAGTACTTC
many,TRBV9,-,TRBJ2-1,CASSVVSGAYNEQFF,TGTGCCAGCAGCGTAGTTAGCGGAGCCTACAATGAGCAGTTCTTC
few,TRBV5-1,TRBD2,TRBJ2-1,CASSRIAGALYNEQFF,TGCGCCAGCAGCCGAATAGCGGGGGCCCTATACAATGAGCAGTTCTTC
-,TRBV20-1,TRBD1,TRBJ2-5,CSARTGGETQYF,TGCAGCGCACGGACAGGGGGAGAGACCCAGTACTTC
many,TRBV7-2,-,TRBJ2-3,CASSRGGGTDTQYF,TGTGCCAGCAGCAGGGGGGGGGGCACAGATACGCAGTATTTT
-,TRBV7-9,TRBD1,TRBJ2-3,CASREGQGVRTDTQYF,TGTGCCAGCAGAGAAGGACAGGGGGTACGGACAGATACGCAGTATTTT
-,TRBV29-1,TRBD1,TRBJ1-1,CSVEPDRVSTEAFF,TGCAGCGTTGAGCCGGACAGGGTCTCCACTGAAGCTTTCTTT
-,TRBV20-1,-,TRBJ2-5,CSAPHLAGDLQETQYF,TGCAGTGCTCCCCACCTGGCAGGTGATCTACAAGAGACCCAGTACTTC
few,TRBV20-1,-,TRBJ2-3,CSAWDARSSTDTQYF,TGCAGTGCTTGGGACGCCCGATCTAGCACAGATACGCAGTATTTT